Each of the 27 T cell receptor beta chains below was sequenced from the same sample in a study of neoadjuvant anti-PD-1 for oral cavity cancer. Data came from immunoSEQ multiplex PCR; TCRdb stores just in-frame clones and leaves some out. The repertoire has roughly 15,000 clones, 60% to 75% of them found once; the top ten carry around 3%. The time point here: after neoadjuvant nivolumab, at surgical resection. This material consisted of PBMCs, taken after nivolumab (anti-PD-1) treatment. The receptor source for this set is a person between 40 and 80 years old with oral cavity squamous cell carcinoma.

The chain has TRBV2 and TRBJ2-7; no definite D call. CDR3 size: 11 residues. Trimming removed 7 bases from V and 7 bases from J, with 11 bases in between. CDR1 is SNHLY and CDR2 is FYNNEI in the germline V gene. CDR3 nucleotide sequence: TGTGCCAGCACCCAACAAGTGGAGCAGTACTTC. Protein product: CASTQQVEQYF. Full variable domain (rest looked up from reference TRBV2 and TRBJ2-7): EPEVTQTPSHQVTQMGQEVILRCVPISNHLYFYWYRQILGQKVEFLVSFYNNEISEKSEIFDDQFSVERPDGSNFTLKIRSTKLEDSAMYFCASTQQVEQYFGPGTRLTVT.

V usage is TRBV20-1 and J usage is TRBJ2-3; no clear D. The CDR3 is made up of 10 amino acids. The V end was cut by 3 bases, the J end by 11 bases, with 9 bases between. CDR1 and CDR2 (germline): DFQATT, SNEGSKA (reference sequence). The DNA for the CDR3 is TGCAGTGCTAGGGTTTATCTGCAGTATTTT. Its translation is CSARVYLQYF.

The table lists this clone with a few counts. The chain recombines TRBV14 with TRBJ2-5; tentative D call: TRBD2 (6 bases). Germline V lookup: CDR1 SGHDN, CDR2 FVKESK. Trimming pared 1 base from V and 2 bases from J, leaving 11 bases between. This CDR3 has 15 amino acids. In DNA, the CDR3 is TGTGCCAGCAGCCAAGGAGGTAGCGGACAAGAGACCCAGTACTTC. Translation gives CASSQGGSGQETQYF.

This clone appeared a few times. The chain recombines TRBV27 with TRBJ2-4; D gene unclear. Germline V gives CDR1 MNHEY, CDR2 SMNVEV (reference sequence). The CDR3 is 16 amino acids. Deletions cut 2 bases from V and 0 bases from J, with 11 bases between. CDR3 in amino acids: CASSLAPGVAKNIQYF. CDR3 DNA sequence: TGTGCCAGCAGTTTAGCCCCTGGAGTAGCCAAAAACATTCAGTACTTC.

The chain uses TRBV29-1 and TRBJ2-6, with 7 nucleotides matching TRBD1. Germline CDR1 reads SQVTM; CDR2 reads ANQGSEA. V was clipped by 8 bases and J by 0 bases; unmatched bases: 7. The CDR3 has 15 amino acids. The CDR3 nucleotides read TGCAGCTTAGGACAGGCAAGCTCTGGGGCCAACGTCCTGACTTTC. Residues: CSLGQASSGANVLTF.

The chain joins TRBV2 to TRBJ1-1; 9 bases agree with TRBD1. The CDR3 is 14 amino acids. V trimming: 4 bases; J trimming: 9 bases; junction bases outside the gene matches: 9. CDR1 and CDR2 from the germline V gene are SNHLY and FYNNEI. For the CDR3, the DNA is TGTGCCAGCAGTGGCGAAGGGACAGGGTCGAAAGCTTTCTTT. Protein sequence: CASSGEGTGSKAFF.

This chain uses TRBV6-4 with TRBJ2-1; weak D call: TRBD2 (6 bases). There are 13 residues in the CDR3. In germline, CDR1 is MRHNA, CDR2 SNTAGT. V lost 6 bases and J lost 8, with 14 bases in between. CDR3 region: CASSARDSDEQFF. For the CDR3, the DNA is TGTGCCAGCAGCGCCCGGGACTCTGATGAGCAGTTCTTC.

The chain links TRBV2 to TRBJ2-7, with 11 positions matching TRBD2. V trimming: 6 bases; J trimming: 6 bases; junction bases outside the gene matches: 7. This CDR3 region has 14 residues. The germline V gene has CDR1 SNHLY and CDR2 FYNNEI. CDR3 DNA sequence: TGTGCCAGCAGCCATAGCGGGGGGGGGCCCGAGCAGTACTTC. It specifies CASSHSGGGPEQYF.

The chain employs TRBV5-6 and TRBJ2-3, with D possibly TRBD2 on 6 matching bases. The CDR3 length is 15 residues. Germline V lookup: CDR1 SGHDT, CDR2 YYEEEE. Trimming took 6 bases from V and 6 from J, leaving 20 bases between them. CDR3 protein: CASKTGGPGTDTQYF. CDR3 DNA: TGTGCCAGCAAGACCGGAGGGCCGGGTACTGATACGCAGTATTTT.

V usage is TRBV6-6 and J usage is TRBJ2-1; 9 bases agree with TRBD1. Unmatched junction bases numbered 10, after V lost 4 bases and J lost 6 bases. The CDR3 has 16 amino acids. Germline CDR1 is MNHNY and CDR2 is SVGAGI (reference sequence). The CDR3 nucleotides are TGTGCCAGCAGTTCAGGAGGGGGACAGGGCCGCAATGAGCAGTTCTTC. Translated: CASSSGGGQGRNEQFF.

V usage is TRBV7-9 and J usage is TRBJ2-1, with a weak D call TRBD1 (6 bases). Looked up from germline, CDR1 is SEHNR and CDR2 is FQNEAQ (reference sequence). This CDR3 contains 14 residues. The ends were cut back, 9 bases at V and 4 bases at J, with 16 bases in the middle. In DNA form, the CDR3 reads TGTGCCAGTGAGTACAGGGCAGGGTACAATGAGCAGTTCTTC. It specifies CASEYRAGYNEQFF.

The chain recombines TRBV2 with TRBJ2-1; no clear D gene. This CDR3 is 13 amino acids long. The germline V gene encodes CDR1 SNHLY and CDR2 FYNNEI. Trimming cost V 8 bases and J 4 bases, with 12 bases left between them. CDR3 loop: CASYAGRYNEQFF. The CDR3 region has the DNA TGTGCCAGCTACGCCGGACGGTACAATGAGCAGTTCTTC.

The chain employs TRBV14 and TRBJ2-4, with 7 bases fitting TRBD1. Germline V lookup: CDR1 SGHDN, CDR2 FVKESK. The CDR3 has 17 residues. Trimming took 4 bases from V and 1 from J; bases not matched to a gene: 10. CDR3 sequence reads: CASSPIGTAGAKNIQYF. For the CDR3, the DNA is TGTGCCAGCAGCCCTATAGGGACAGCCGGGGCCAAAAACATTCAGTACTTC.

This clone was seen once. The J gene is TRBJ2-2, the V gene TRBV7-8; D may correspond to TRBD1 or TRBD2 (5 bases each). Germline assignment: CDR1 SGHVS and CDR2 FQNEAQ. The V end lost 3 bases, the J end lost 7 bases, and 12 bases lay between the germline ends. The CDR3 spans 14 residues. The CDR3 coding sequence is TGTGCCAGCAGCTTTTCGGGGCGCGTCGGGGAGCTGTTTTTT. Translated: CASSFSGRVGELFF. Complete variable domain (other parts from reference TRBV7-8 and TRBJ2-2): GAGVSQSPRYKVAKRGQDVALRCDPISGHVSLFWYQQALGQGPEFLTYFQNEAQLDKSGLPSDRFFAERPEGSVSTLKIQRTQQEDSAVYLCASSFSGRVGELFFGEGSRLTVL.

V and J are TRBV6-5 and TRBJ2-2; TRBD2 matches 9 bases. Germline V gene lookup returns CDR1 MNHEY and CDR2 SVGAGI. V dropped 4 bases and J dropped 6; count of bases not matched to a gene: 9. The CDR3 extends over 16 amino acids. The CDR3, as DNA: TGTGCCAGCAGTTCCATGACTAGCGGCCAGCCCGGGGAGCTGTTTTTT. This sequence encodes CASSSMTSGQPGELFF.

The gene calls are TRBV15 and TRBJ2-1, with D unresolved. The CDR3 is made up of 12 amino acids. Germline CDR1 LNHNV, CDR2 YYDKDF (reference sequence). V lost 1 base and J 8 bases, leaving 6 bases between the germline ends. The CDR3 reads CATSRVKDEQFF. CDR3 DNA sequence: TGTGCCACCAGCAGAGTGAAAGATGAGCAGTTCTTC. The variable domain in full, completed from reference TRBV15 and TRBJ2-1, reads DAMVIQNPRYQVTQFGKPVTLSCSQTLNHNVMYWYQQKSSQAPKLLFHYYDKDFNNEADTPDNFQSRRPNTSFCFLDIRSPGLGDTAMYLCATSRVKDEQFFGPGTRLTVL.

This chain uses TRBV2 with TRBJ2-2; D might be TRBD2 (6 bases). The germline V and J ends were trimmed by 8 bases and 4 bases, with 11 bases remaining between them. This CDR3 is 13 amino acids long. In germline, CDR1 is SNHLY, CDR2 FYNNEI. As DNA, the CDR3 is TGTGCCAGCCGACTAGTTCCCACCGGGGAGCTGTTTTTT. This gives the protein CASRLVPTGELFF.

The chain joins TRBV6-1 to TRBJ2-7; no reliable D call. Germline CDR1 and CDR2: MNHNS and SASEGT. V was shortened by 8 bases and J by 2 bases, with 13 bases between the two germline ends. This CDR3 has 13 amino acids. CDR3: CASGVGFPYEQYF. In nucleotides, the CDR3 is TGTGCCAGCGGGGTAGGGTTCCCCTACGAGCAGTACTTC.

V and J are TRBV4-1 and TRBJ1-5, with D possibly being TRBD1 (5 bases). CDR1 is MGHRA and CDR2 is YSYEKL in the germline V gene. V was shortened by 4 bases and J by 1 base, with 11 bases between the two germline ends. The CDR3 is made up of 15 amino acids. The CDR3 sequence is CASSPQGVSNQPQHF. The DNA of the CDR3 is TGCGCCAGCAGCCCCCAGGGAGTGAGCAATCAGCCCCAGCATTTT.

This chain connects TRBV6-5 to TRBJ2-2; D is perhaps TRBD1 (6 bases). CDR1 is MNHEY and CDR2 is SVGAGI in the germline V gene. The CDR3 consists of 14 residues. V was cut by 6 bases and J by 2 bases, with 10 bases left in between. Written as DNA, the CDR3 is TGTGCCAGCAGATGGACAGACAACACCGGGGAGCTGTTTTTT. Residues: CASRWTDNTGELFF.

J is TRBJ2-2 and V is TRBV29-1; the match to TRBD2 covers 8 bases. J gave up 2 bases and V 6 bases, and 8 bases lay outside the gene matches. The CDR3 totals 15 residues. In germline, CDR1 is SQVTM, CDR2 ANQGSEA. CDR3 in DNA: TGCAGCGTCTCCCCCAGCGGGAGAAACACCGGGGAGCTGTTTTTT. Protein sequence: CSVSPSGRNTGELFF.

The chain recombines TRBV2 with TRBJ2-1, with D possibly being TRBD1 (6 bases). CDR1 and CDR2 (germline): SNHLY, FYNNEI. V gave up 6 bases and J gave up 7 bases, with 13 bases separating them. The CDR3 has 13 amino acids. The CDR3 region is CASSPDSSNEQFF. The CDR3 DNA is TGTGCCAGCAGCCCGGACAGTTCGAATGAGCAGTTCTTC.

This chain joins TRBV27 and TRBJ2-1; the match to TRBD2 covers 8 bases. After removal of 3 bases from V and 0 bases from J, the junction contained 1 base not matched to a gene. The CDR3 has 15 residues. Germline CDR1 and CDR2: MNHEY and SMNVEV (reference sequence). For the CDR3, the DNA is TGTGCCAGCAGTTTCAGCGGGAGCTCCTACAATGAGCAGTTCTTC. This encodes CASSFSGSSYNEQFF.

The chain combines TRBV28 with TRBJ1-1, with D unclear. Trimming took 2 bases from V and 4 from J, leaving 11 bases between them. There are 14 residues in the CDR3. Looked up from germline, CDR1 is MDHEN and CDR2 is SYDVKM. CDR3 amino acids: CASSLRPLTTEAFF. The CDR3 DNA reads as TGTGCCAGCAGTTTAAGGCCGCTTACCACTGAAGCTTTCTTT.

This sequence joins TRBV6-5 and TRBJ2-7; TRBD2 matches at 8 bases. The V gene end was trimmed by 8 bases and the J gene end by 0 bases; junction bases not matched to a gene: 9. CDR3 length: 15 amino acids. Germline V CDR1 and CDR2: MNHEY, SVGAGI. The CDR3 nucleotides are TGTGCCAGCCGGGGGGGGCTAGCGCCCTCCTACGAGCAGTACTTC. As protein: CASRGGLAPSYEQYF.

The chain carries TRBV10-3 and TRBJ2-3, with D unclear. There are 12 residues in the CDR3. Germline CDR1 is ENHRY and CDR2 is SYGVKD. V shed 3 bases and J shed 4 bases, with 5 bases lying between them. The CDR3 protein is CAISDGADTQYF. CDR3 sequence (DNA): TGTGCCATCAGTGATGGGGCAGATACGCAGTATTTT.

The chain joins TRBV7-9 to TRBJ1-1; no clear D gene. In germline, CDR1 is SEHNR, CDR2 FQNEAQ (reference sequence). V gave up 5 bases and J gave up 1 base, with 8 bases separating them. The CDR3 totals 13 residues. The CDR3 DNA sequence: TGTGCCAGCAGCCCTACAGCGAACACTGAAGCTTTCTTT. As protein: CASSPTANTEAFF.